The 22 T cell receptor beta chains in this list originate from one sample, sequenced in a study of T cells in Graves' hyperthyroidism and ophthalmopathy. Researchers amplified the TCR beta CDR3 regions from RNA transcripts. HTBI primers were employed in a first-round RT-PCR of the TCR CDR3. TCRdb recomputed calls from the multiplex PCR reads with MiXCR, one row per CDR3 protein. This sample has approximately 560,000 distinct CDR3 sequences, with less than 20% found just once. Sample: blood. The origin of the receptors is a woman under 40 with Graves' hyperthyroidism.

The chain links TRBV12-3 or TRBV12-4 to TRBJ1-6; D not certain. The ends were cut back, 1 base at V and 0 bases at J, with 13 bases in the middle. The CDR3 has 18 residues. Here the CDR3 DNA reads TGTGCCAGCAGTTTAGGTTTAGGCGTGAGCTCCTATAATTCACCCCTCCACTTT. This sequence encodes CASSLGLGVSSYNSPLHF.

V is TRBV6-1 and J is TRBJ2-4, with 12 positions matching TRBD2. The V gene end was trimmed by 6 bases and the J gene end by 3 bases; junction bases not matched to a gene: 6. The CDR3 runs to 16 residues. CDR1 and CDR2 from the germline V gene are MNHNS and SASEGT. In nucleotides, the CDR3 is TGTGCCAGCAGACGTCTGACTAGCGGGGGCAAAAACATTCAGTACTTC. It codes for CASRRLTSGGKNIQYF.

This chain joins TRBV7-6 and TRBJ1-5; D remains ambiguous. This CDR3 has 15 residues. Per germline, CDR1 SGHVS and CDR2 FNYEAQ. Trimming took off 7 bases at V and 0 bases at J, with 13 bases between the two ends. The DNA for the CDR3 is TGTGCCAGCAACAAATGGGGTTCTAGCAATCAGCCCCAGCATTTT. This translates into CASNKWGSSNQPQHF.

V usage is TRBV4-2 and J usage is TRBJ2-1, with 9 nucleotides matching TRBD2. Germline loops: CDR1 LGHNA, CDR2 YNFKEQ. The J segment lost 0 bases and the V segment lost 0 bases, leaving 6 bases of the junction unmatched. The CDR3 loop spans 18 amino acids. The CDR3 spells CASSQDPSGASSYNEQFF. The CDR3 DNA reads TGTGCCAGCAGCCAAGATCCTAGCGGGGCTAGCTCCTACAATGAGCAGTTCTTC.

This clonotype came up a few times. The chain couples TRBV24-1 to TRBJ1-1; D not resolved. V gave up 2 bases and J gave up 6 bases, with 15 bases separating them. Germline CDR1 is KGHDR and CDR2 is SFDVKD. The CDR3 has 15 amino acids. The CDR3 here is CATSDSAIQEPEAFF. DNA of the CDR3: TGTGCCACCAGTGATTCCGCCATTCAGGAACCTGAAGCTTTCTTT.

This clonotype was observed at least ten times. The V call is TRBV6-1, the J call TRBJ2-1; 9 positions match TRBD2. Trimming removed 7 bases from V and 6 bases from J; junction bases left unmatched: 10. The CDR3 contains 15 residues. Germline V gene lookup returns CDR1 MNHNS and CDR2 SASEGT. The CDR3 coding sequence is TGTGCCAGCACTAACTTAGCGGGAGAAGCCAATGAGCAGTTCTTC. Amino acid sequence: CASTNLAGEANEQFF.

This clonotype has more than one count but fewer than ten. The conserved phenylalanine or tryptophan normally closing the CDR3 is absent here, so this likely arose from a read error. The chain is built from TRBV20-1 and TRBJ1-1; 7 nucleotides align to TRBD1. Germline CDR1 is DFQATT and CDR2 is SNEGSKA (reference sequence). Unmatched junction bases numbered 7, after V lost 4 bases and J lost 8 bases. The CDR3 loop spans 12 amino acids. CDR3 amino acids: CSAILRDREAFL. The CDR3 DNA follows: TGCAGTGCTATCCTCCGGGACAGAGAAGCTTTCCTT.

This clonotype was detected ten times or more. The chain couples TRBV6-1 to TRBJ2-6, with no clear D. Germline CDR1 is MNHNS and CDR2 is SASEGT. The CDR3 is 16 amino acids. The ends were cut back, 0 bases at V and 1 base at J, with 7 bases in the middle. The CDR3 is CASSEAPGSGANVLTF. The CDR3 DNA reads TGTGCCAGCAGTGAAGCGCCCGGGTCTGGGGCCAACGTCCTGACTTTC.

With regard to this clonotype: A much bigger clone sits one base away, suggesting this may be a read error. V gene TRBV20-1 combines with J gene TRBJ2-7; 10 bases fit TRBD2. The germline V gene has CDR1 DFQATT and CDR2 SNEGSKA (reference sequence). The CDR3 consists of 13 residues. Trimming at V came to 6 bases and at J to 2 bases, leaving 4 bases not matched to a gene. This CDR3 reads CSAQREGTYEQYF. CDR3 in DNA: TGCAGTGCCCAGCGGGAGGGAACCTACGAGCAGTACTTC.

V usage is TRBV9 and J usage is TRBJ1-1; the match to TRBD1 covers 8 bases. From germline, CDR1 is SGDLS and CDR2 YYNGEE. The CDR3 runs 15 residues. V gave up 4 bases and J gave up 1 base; unmatched junction bases: 6. The CDR3 DNA follows: TGTGCCAGCAGCTCCGAGGACAGGGAGAACACTGAAGCTTTCTTT. This codes for CASSSEDRENTEAFF.

This clonotype has ten or more counts. The chain is built from TRBV27 and TRBJ2-2; no firm D call. Germline V CDR1 and CDR2: MNHEY, SMNVEV (reference sequence). Trimming shortened V by 6 bases and J by 5 bases, and 19 bases separated the two germline ends. This CDR3 region has 16 residues. This chain's CDR3 is CASRDSPVQKTGELFF. DNA of the CDR3: TGTGCCAGCAGAGACTCACCGGTACAGAAGACCGGGGAGCTGTTTTTT.

This rearrangement joins TRBV15 to TRBJ2-5, with D maybe TRBD2 (5 bases). Germline assignment: CDR1 LNHNV and CDR2 YYDKDF (reference sequence). The CDR3 is 13 residues long. Trimming removed 1 base at V and 2 bases at J, with 5 bases between. The CDR3 DNA reads TGTGCCACCAGCAGAGGAGGGCAAGAGACCCAGTACTTC. It encodes CATSRGGQETQYF.

This clonotype has just a few counts. The chain combines TRBV7-9 with TRBJ1-4; D gene unclear. V lost 3 bases and J 8 bases, leaving 13 bases between the germline ends. The CDR3 spans 14 residues. Germline values: CDR1 SEHNR, CDR2 FQNEAQ (reference sequence). As DNA, the CDR3 is TGTGCCAGCAGCTTCGGAATGTCGGGCGAAAAACTGTTTTTT. This translates into CASSFGMSGEKLFF.

This clonotype appeared many times. This rearrangement joins TRBV5-1 to TRBJ2-7; D remains unclear. This CDR3 spans 13 amino acids. V was trimmed by 4 bases and J by 6 bases, leaving 14 bases between them. Germline CDR1 SGHRS, CDR2 YFSETQ. This chain's CDR3 is CASSPQQQSEQYF. The CDR3, as DNA: TGCGCCAGCAGCCCCCAACAGCAATCCGAGCAGTACTTC. Combining the CDR3 with reference TRBV5-1 and TRBJ2-7 gives the whole variable domain KAGVTQTPRYLIKTRGQQVTLSCSPISGHRSVSWYQQTPGQGLQFLFEYFSETQRNKGNFPGRFSGRQFSNSRSEMNVSTLELGDSALYLCASSPQQQSEQYFGPGTRLTVT.

The sample holds many counts of this clonotype. This chain connects TRBV20-1 to TRBJ2-3; 7 bases are a match to TRBD2. J was trimmed by 2 bases and V by 3 bases; bases with no gene match: 5. The CDR3 has 14 amino acids. In germline, CDR1 is DFQATT, CDR2 SNEGSKA (reference sequence). CDR3 in amino acids: CSARMGGDTDTQYF. CDR3 coding DNA: TGCAGTGCTAGGATGGGAGGGGACACAGATACGCAGTATTTT.

This clonotype was seen a few times. The chain joins TRBV4-1 to TRBJ1-1; D remains unclear. From germline, CDR1 is MGHRA and CDR2 YSYEKL. V lost 3 bases and J lost 9, with 8 bases in between. CDR3 length equals 11 residues. DNA of the CDR3: TGCGCCAGCAGCCAGGTGGGAAAAGCTTTCTTT. Translating it yields CASSQVGKAFF.

The sample holds many counts of this clonotype. The CDR3 loop is CATSTVDRGRSEQYF. In DNA form, the CDR3 reads TGTGCCACCAGCACCGTGGACAGGGGGCGAAGCGAGCAGTACTTC. The chain has TRBV15 and TRBJ2-7; 11 bases are a match to TRBD1. Germline values: CDR1 LNHNV, CDR2 YYDKDF (reference sequence). The CDR3 totals 15 residues. V lost 4 bases and J lost 6; bases outside the gene matches: 8.

V is TRBV19 and J is TRBJ1-5; 7 positions agree with TRBD1. CDR3 length: 16 amino acids. With V trimmed by 4 bases and J by 6 bases, 12 bases remained unmatched. CDR1 and CDR2 (germline): LNHDA, SQIVND (reference sequence). The CDR3 here is CASSRIQGKRGQPQHF. As DNA, the CDR3 is TGTGCCAGTAGTAGAATACAGGGGAAGCGGGGTCAGCCCCAGCATTTT.

A few counts support this clonotype. V and J are TRBV9 and TRBJ1-6, with D unclear. Per germline, CDR1 SGDLS and CDR2 YYNGEE. The ends were cut back, 0 bases at V and 12 bases at J, with 16 bases in the middle. This CDR3 contains 15 residues. The DNA for the CDR3 is TGTGCCAGCAGCGTAGTCCGAACGCAACTGGAACCCCTCCACTTT. This translates into CASSVVRTQLEPLHF.

This sequence joins TRBV6-6 and TRBJ1-2, with D hard to call. The germline V and J ends were trimmed by 0 bases and 2 bases, with 10 bases remaining between them. The CDR3 is made up of 15 amino acids. In germline, CDR1 is MNHNY, CDR2 SVGAGI (reference sequence). DNA of the CDR3: TGTGCCAGCAGTTACTCTTGGATGGACAACTATGGCTACACCTTC. Protein sequence: CASSYSWMDNYGYTF.

This clonotype was counted only a few times. The CDR3 is CASSQIPGGANEKLFF. The CDR3 region has the DNA TGCGCCAGCAGCCAGATACCAGGGGGTGCTAATGAAAAACTGTTTTTT. The V call is TRBV4-1, the J call TRBJ1-4; 7 bases are a match to TRBD1. CDR1 and CDR2 (germline): MGHRA, YSYEKL. Unmatched junction bases numbered 7, after V lost 3 bases and J lost 3 bases. The CDR3 contains 16 residues.

The rearrangement uses TRBV30 and TRBJ2-3, with 9 bases matching TRBD2. With V trimmed by 4 bases and J by 0 bases, 20 bases remained unmatched. CDR3 length: 20 residues. Germline assignment: CDR1 GTSNPN and CDR2 SVGIG (reference sequence). CDR3 nucleotides: TGTGCCTGGACCCTCCCCCCTCTAGCGGGGTCCGCCTTTAGCACAGATACGCAGTATTTT. It encodes CAWTLPPLAGSAFSTDTQYF. Combining the CDR3 with reference TRBV30 and TRBJ2-3 gives the whole variable domain SQTIHQWPATLVQPVGSPLSLECTVEGTSNPNLYWYRQAAGRGLQLLFYSVGIGQISSEVPQNLSASRPQDRQFILSSKKLLLSDSGFYLCAWTLPPLAGSAFSTDTQYFGPGTRLTVL.